A selection of T cell receptor beta chains follows, all from one sample in a study of somatic mutations in cytotoxic T cells in rheumatoid arthritis. This table comes from immunoSEQ multiplex PCR, and its TCRdb copy is limited to in-frame clones, with some not included. This table has approximately 15,000 clones, 75% to 80% appearing once. The material sequenced was CD8+ T cells sorted from blood. The source is an adult with rheumatoid arthritis. The CDR3 runs from the conserved cysteine through the conserved F or W. A D gene is named only where the DNA matches it firmly. Size is stated for part of the rows, as once, few or many counts, or as a class when the clone is expanded.

v_gene,abundance,j_gene,d_gene,CDR3nt,CDR3aa
TRBV20-1,-,TRBJ2-3,-,TGCAGTGCTCCGGGGGAGGATACGCAGTATTTT,CSAPGEDTQYF
TRBV6-5,-,TRBJ1-1,-,TGTGCCAGCAGGTCCCTATTAACGAACACTGAAGCTTTCTTT,CASRSLLTNTEAFF
TRBV28,-,TRBJ1-4,-,TGTGCCAGCAGTCCCGTAGGGATCCCGGGGATTCAGTTTTTT,CASSPVGIPGIQFF
TRBV27,-,TRBJ2-7,-,TGTGCCAGCAGTTTGAATCAGGGGGAGCAGTACTTC,CASSLNQGEQYF
TRBV6-6,-,TRBJ2-1,-,TGTGCCAGCAGTTACTCAGGGGAGCTCAATGAGCAGTTCTTC,CASSYSGELNEQFF
TRBV9,-,TRBJ2-7,TRBD1,TGTGCCAGCAGCCCGACTGGGACAGATAGCTCCTACGAGCAGTACTTC,CASSPTGTDSSYEQYF
TRBV9,-,TRBJ2-3,-,TGTGCCAGCAGCGGAGTCACAGATACGCAGTATTTT,CASSGVTDTQYF
TRBV12-5,-,TRBJ1-1,-,TGTGCTAGTGCTTGGGCAGGGGTGAACACTGAAGCTTTCTTT,CASAWAGVNTEAFF
TRBV12-5,-,TRBJ2-1,-,TGTGCTAGTGGTTCGGACTATTTAGGCGATGAGCAGTTCTTC,CASGSDYLGDEQFF
TRBV28,-,TRBJ1-1,-,TGTGCCAGCATCACAACGGGGGCGTCGAACACTGAAGCTTTCTTT,CASITTGASNTEAFF
TRBV4-1,-,TRBJ2-1,-,TGCGCCAGCAGCCAAGATCCCAGCGGTCTTCCCAATGAGCAGTTCTTC,CASSQDPSGLPNEQFF
TRBV7-3,-,TRBJ2-1,-,TGTGCCAGCAGCAATACTAGATGGAATGAGCAGTTCTTC,CASSNTRWNEQFF
TRBV14,medium-sized,TRBJ1-2,-,TGTGCCAGCAGCCAAGATCTTAGCTATGGCTACACCTTC,CASSQDLSYGYTF
TRBV11-2,-,TRBJ1-1,-,TGTGCCAGCAGCTATTGGACAGACTACACTGAAGCTTTCTTT,CASSYWTDYTEAFF
TRBV27,-,TRBJ1-1,-,TGTGCCAGCAGTCCCCAGTTGACCCTGAACACTGAAGCTTTCTTT,CASSPQLTLNTEAFF
TRBV27,-,TRBJ1-1,-,TGTGCCAGCAGTTTATCCTGGACCACTGAAGCTTTCTTT,CASSLSWTTEAFF
TRBV18,-,TRBJ1-2,-,TGTGCCAGCTCACCACCGAGGGGGGGCTCTAACTATGGCTACACCTTC,CASSPPRGGSNYGYTF
TRBV2,-,TRBJ2-2,-,TGTGCCAGCTACGGGACGGGGAACACCGGGGAGCTGTTTTTT,CASYGTGNTGELFF
TRBV10-1,-,TRBJ2-7,-,TGCGCCAGCAGTGAGTCGACGAACTACGAGCAGTACTTC,CASSESTNYEQYF
TRBV6-1,once,TRBJ2-1,TRBD2,TGTGCCAGCAGTGAGTGGGGACTAGCGGGATATGAGCAGTTCTTC,CASSEWGLAGYEQFF
TRBV6-5,-,TRBJ2-1,-,TGTGCCAGCAGTTCCGACTGGGACAATGAGCAGTTCTTC,CASSSDWDNEQFF
TRBV11-3,once,TRBJ2-7,-,TGTGCCAGCAGCTCAGGGAGTACGGCGGGCCTCTCCTACGAGCAGTACTTC,CASSSGSTAGLSYEQYF
TRBV5-1,-,TRBJ2-3,TRBD2,TGCGCCAGCAGTTTCCTACCGGCGGGACTAGCGGGAGGCACAGATACGCAGTATTTT,CASSFLPAGLAGGTDTQYF
TRBV18,-,TRBJ2-1,-,TGTGCCAGCTCACCGGACAATGAGCAGTTCTTC,CASSPDNEQFF
TRBV7-9,few,TRBJ2-5,-,TGTGCCAGCAGCTTGTTGGAAACAGGGTTGGAGACCCAGTACTTC,CASSLLETGLETQYF
TRBV7-9,few,TRBJ2-1,TRBD2,TGTGCCAGCAGCTTTTTAGCGGGAGTATCGTTCGATGAGCAGTTCTTC,CASSFLAGVSFDEQFF
TRBV15,few,TRBJ1-5,-,TGTGCCACCAGCAGAGATGGAAAGGGTGGTCAGCCCCAGCATTTT,CATSRDGKGGQPQHF
TRBV15,once,TRBJ1-1,-,TGTGCCACCAGCAGAGAGGGACTTACTGAAGCTTTCTTT,CATSREGLTEAFF
TRBV7-9,-,TRBJ2-1,-,TGTGCCAGCAGCTTATCTCGCGTAGGGTACAATGAGCAGTTCTTC,CASSLSRVGYNEQFF
TRBV7-9,-,TRBJ1-1,-,TGTGCCAGCAGCTTAGGTGGGGTTTTGGACACTGAAGCTTTCTTT,CASSLGGVLDTEAFF
TRBV29-1,-,TRBJ2-2,-,TGCAGCGCAAGACTAGACACCGGGGAGCTGTTTTTT,CSARLDTGELFF
TRBV30,-,TRBJ2-7,-,TGTGCCTGGTCTGAGGTCGGGGAAAACTACGAGCAGTACTTC,CAWSEVGENYEQYF
TRBV11-3,-,TRBJ2-7,TRBD1,TGTGCCAGCAGCCCCCGAGACAGGGCCAGCTCCTACGAGCAGTACTTC,CASSPRDRASSYEQYF
TRBV27,-,TRBJ2-7,-,TGTGCCAGCAGTTTATCTAAGTCAGGTCTCTCCTACGAGCAGTACTTC,CASSLSKSGLSYEQYF
TRBV6-5,-,TRBJ2-7,-,TGTGCCAGCAGTCTCGGACAGACCTACGAGCAGTACTTC,CASSLGQTYEQYF
TRBV27,-,TRBJ1-5,TRBD1,TGTGCCAGCAGTCTAACCGTCCCCGGGACAGGGGAGGATCAGCCCCAGCATTTT,CASSLTVPGTGEDQPQHF
TRBV19,-,TRBJ2-7,-,TGTGCCAGTAGTATAGCTGGGGGGCTGGACTACGAGCAGTACTTC,CASSIAGGLDYEQYF
TRBV28,-,TRBJ1-1,TRBD1,TGTGCCAGCAAATACAGGGGGCGAGGGACTGAAGCTTTCTTT,CASKYRGRGTEAFF
TRBV28,-,TRBJ1-1,-,TGTGCCAGCAGTCCAATTACAGCGAACACTGAAGCTTTCTTT,CASSPITANTEAFF
TRBV10-3,-,TRBJ1-2,-,TGTGCCATCAGTGAGTCTAGGGGAGGCTATGGCTACACCTTC,CAISESRGGYGYTF
TRBV9,-,TRBJ2-1,TRBD1,TGTGCCAGCAGCTCCCCAGGGGGCGGCAATGAGCAGTTCTTC,CASSSPGGGNEQFF
TRBV2,-,TRBJ2-6,-,TGTGCCAGAAGGGATTCTGGGGCCAACGTCCTGACTTTC,CARRDSGANVLTF
TRBV28,-,TRBJ2-7,TRBD2,TGTGCCAGCAGTCCGGGACTAGGGTACGTCTACGAGCAGTACTTC,CASSPGLGYVYEQYF
TRBV29-1,-,TRBJ2-7,-,TGCAGCGGGCTAATATTGGGTCGGCAGTACTTC,CSGLILGRQYF
TRBV11-3,-,TRBJ2-1,TRBD2,TGTGCCAGCAGCTTAATTGGGGCTAGCGGGTATTCCTACAATGAGCAGTTCTTC,CASSLIGASGYSYNEQFF
TRBV29-1,-,TRBJ1-1,-,TGCAGCGGCGGACACTTGAACACTGAAGCTTTCTTT,CSGGHLNTEAFF
TRBV15,few,TRBJ1-5,TRBD1,TGTGCCACCAGCAGAGACAGGGGGAGCAATCAGCCCCAGCATTTT,CATSRDRGSNQPQHF
TRBV5-1,-,TRBJ2-7,-,TGCGCCAGCAGTTACACCGGGGCACCCTACGAGCAGTACTTC,CASSYTGAPYEQYF
TRBV28,-,TRBJ2-5,-,TGTGCCAGCAGTGGAACGGACAGCCAAGAGACCCAGTACTTC,CASSGTDSQETQYF
TRBV7-2,-,TRBJ2-3,-,TGTGCCAGCAGCTTAAGAGCAGGGGTCCTTAGCACAGATACGCAGTATTTT,CASSLRAGVLSTDTQYF
TRBV15,-,TRBJ1-2,TRBD1,TGTGCCACCAGCAGAGATAAGGGGACAGGTTATGGCTACACCTTC,CATSRDKGTGYGYTF
TRBV28,-,TRBJ2-7,-,TGTGCCAGCAGTCTGGCCCAGGGGATACGCTACGAGCAGTACTTC,CASSLAQGIRYEQYF
TRBV6-6,-,TRBJ2-7,-,TGTGCCAGCAGTTACCCGAAGGAGATAAGCGAGCAGTACTTC,CASSYPKEISEQYF